These 31 T cell receptor beta chains share one sample of origin, sequenced in a study of post-analysis software for immune sequencing data. Notes on the study in general: Patients showed TRBV5-6, TRBV5-1 and TRBV20-1 among five TRBV segments more frequent than in controls.

Tagging with unique molecular identifiers was a feature of the TCR beta cDNA libraries. TCRdb processed the PCR reads anew with MiXCR; each CDR3 protein has one entry. The sample has almost 700,000 distinct CDR3 sequences, approximately 59% seen once. Their antigens remain unidentified. The sample comprised blood. These receptor sequences come from a girl aged 2 to 9 with multiple sclerosis.

V gene TRBV7-9 combines with J gene TRBJ2-7; 11 bases are a match to TRBD1. The germline V gene encodes CDR1 SEHNR and CDR2 FQNEAQ (reference sequence). Unmatched junction bases numbered 13, after V lost 5 bases and J lost 7 bases. The CDR3 sequence is 16 residues long. The CDR3 nucleotides are TGTGCCAGCAGCCTCCCCGCCAGGACAGGGGGCTGGGAGCAGTACTTC. Protein: CASSLPARTGGWEQYF.

This chain joins TRBV10-2 and TRBJ1-5, with D hard to call. Per the germline V gene, CDR1 is WSHSY and CDR2 is SAAADI. The ends were cut back, 6 bases at V and 3 bases at J, with 9 bases in the middle. The CDR3 extends over 13 amino acids. CDR3 DNA: TGCGCCAGCAGGGATAGGACCAATCAGCCCCAGCATTTT. It encodes CASRDRTNQPQHF.

The rearrangement uses TRBV12-3 or TRBV12-4 and TRBJ2-6; the D gene could be TRBD1 or TRBD2 (6 bases each). Trimming removed 11 bases at V and 0 bases at J, with 14 bases between. The CDR3 contains 15 residues. The CDR3 region is CASSGGLSGANVLTF. CDR3 coding DNA: TGTGCCTCGAGTGGGGGGCTCTCTGGGGCCAACGTCCTGACTTTC.

Only a few counts were recorded for this clonotype. The V call is TRBV12-3 or TRBV12-4, the J call TRBJ2-1; TRBD1 is a possible D gene (6 bases). The V and J ends lost 7 bases and 5 bases respectively, with 18 bases between them. The CDR3 sequence is 15 residues long. The chain's CDR3 is CASTRVRGHNNEQFF. The CDR3 DNA reads as TGTGCCAGCACTCGAGTCCGGGGACATAACAATGAGCAGTTCTTC.

The chain combines TRBV6-5 with TRBJ1-5; 8 bases fit TRBD1. CDR1 MNHEY and CDR2 SVGAGI come from the germline V gene. CDR3 length equals 13 residues. Germline trimming cut 5 bases from V and 6 bases from J; bases unmatched to any gene: 3. As DNA, the CDR3 is TGTGCCAGCAGTACAGGGGGAGGTCAGCCCCAGCATTTT. It yields the protein CASSTGGGQPQHF.

This clonotype was found once. V and J are TRBV27 and TRBJ2-4, with D uncertain. With 6 bases removed from V and 7 bases from J, the gap between germline ends came to 16 bases. Looked up from germline, CDR1 is MNHEY and CDR2 is SMNVEV (reference sequence). The CDR3 contains 14 residues. The CDR3 coding sequence is TGTGCCAGCAGGAGACGGCCTTACCATAACATTCAGTACTTC. Protein product: CASRRRPYHNIQYF.

The chain recombines TRBV7-3 with TRBJ2-1; tentatively, D is TRBD1 or TRBD2 (6 bases each). V lost 3 bases to trimming and J lost 8 bases, with 23 bases between them. Germline V gene lookup returns CDR1 SGHTA and CDR2 FQGTGA. This CDR3 has 17 residues. The CDR3 coding sequence is TGTGCCAGCAGCTTTAGGGGGGCGGGTATCCTCGCGGATGAGCAGTTCTTC. It encodes CASSFRGAGILADEQFF.

This clonotype appeared a few times. The chain links TRBV7-4 to TRBJ2-4; 10 bases align to TRBD1. The CDR3 extends over 18 amino acids. Germline loops: CDR1 SGHVT, CDR2 SQSDAQ. V trimming: 2 bases; J trimming: 1 base; junction bases outside the gene matches: 8. The CDR3 reads CASSLLGQGNRAKNIQYF. The CDR3, as DNA: TGTGCCAGCAGCTTATTGGGACAGGGGAATAGGGCCAAAAACATTCAGTACTTC.

The chain combines TRBV5-1 with TRBJ2-2; 10 nucleotides line up with TRBD1. Germline values: CDR1 SGHRS, CDR2 YFSETQ. The CDR3 length is 15 residues. The V gene end was trimmed by 4 bases and the J gene end by 2 bases; junction bases not matched to a gene: 2. This CDR3 reads CASSPTGGNTGELFF. The CDR3 bases are TGCGCCAGCAGCCCGACAGGGGGCAACACCGGGGAGCTGTTTTTT. The whole variable domain, filled in from reference TRBV5-1 and TRBJ2-2, reads KAGVTQTPRYLIKTRGQQVTLSCSPISGHRSVSWYQQTPGQGLQFLFEYFSETQRNKGNFPGRFSGRQFSNSRSEMNVSTLELGDSALYLCASSPTGGNTGELFFGEGSRLTVL.

The V call is TRBV6-6, the J call TRBJ2-3; no clear D. CDR3 length: 17 residues. Germline V lookup: CDR1 MNHNY, CDR2 SVGAGI (reference sequence). V shed 2 bases and J shed 0 bases, with 15 bases lying between them. The CDR3 sequence is CASSYHGITASTDTQYF. CDR3 nucleotide sequence: TGTGCCAGCAGTTACCATGGAATTACCGCTAGCACAGATACGCAGTATTTT.

The rearrangement joins TRBV11-2 to TRBJ2-5, with D maybe TRBD2 (6 bases). The V gene lost 5 bases and the J gene lost 2 bases, with 15 bases spanning the gap. CDR1 is SGHAT and CDR2 is FQNNGV in the germline V gene. The CDR3 spans 15 residues. The DNA for the CDR3 is TGTGCCAGCAGCAAACCTTCTAGCGCGCAAGAGACCCAGTACTTC. Protein product: CASSKPSSAQETQYF.

This sequence joins TRBV20-1 and TRBJ1-2, with a possible D match to TRBD1 (5 bases). The ends were cut back, 6 bases at V and 2 bases at J, with 10 bases in the middle. The CDR3 has 12 amino acids. The germline V gene has CDR1 DFQATT and CDR2 SNEGSKA (reference sequence). DNA of the CDR3: TGCAGTGCCTCGACAGTAAACTATGGCTACACCTTC. It encodes CSASTVNYGYTF.

The chain recombines TRBV4-1 with TRBJ2-3; no firm D call. CDR1 MGHRA and CDR2 YSYEKL come from the germline V gene. This CDR3 spans 14 amino acids. V lost 1 base, J lost 4 bases, and 9 bases lay in between. The CDR3 here is CASSQVSAADTQYF. CDR3 nucleotides: TGCGCCAGCAGCCAAGTTTCCGCGGCAGATACGCAGTATTTT.

J is TRBJ1-5 and V is TRBV4-3, with 9 bases matching TRBD1. This CDR3 contains 16 residues. Germline V CDR1 and CDR2: LGHNA, YSLEER. The V and J ends lost 0 bases and 6 bases, in that order; junction bases with no gene match: 6. CDR3 nucleotide sequence: TGCGCCAGCAGCCAAGAAAGGGGACAGGGAGGTCAGCCCCAGCATTTT. Protein sequence: CASSQERGQGGQPQHF.

The chain couples TRBV12-3 or TRBV12-4 to TRBJ1-1; D is unresolved. The CDR3 covers 16 residues. Between the trimmed V and J ends, which lost 5 bases and 3 bases, there was a span of 19 bases. CDR3 coding DNA: TGTGCCAGCAGTCCCCACGATCTCGGGCTGTACACTGAAGCTTTCTTT. Residues: CASSPHDLGLYTEAFF.

The V and J genes are TRBV5-5 and TRBJ1-6; 8 positions match TRBD1. The germline CDR1 and CDR2 sequences are SGHKS and YYEKEE (reference sequence). This CDR3 has 15 amino acids. V lost 3 bases to trimming and J lost 5 bases; unmatched junction nucleotides: 4. DNA for the CDR3: TGTGCCAGCAGCTGGGGGACAGGAAATAATTCACCCCTCCACTTT. The encoded protein is CASSWGTGNNSPLHF.

The chain carries TRBV20-1 and TRBJ2-2, with 9 bases fitting TRBD1. Germline-derived CDR1 and CDR2 are DFQATT and SNEGSKA (reference sequence). The V gene end was trimmed by 3 bases and the J gene end by 6 bases; junction bases not matched to a gene: 5. The CDR3 spans 14 residues. The CDR3 loop is CSARGTGFAGELFF. CDR3 bases: TGCAGTGCTAGGGGGACAGGGTTCGCCGGGGAGCTGTTTTTT.

This clonotype was seen just once. The rearrangement links TRBV5-1 to TRBJ2-5; D not certain. The CDR3 is 14 amino acids. V was pared by 4 bases and J by 3 bases, with 13 bases between. Germline V gene lookup returns CDR1 SGHRS and CDR2 YFSETQ. CDR3 DNA sequence: TGCGCCAGCAGCCCGGGCTCCCAGAAAGAGACCCAGTACTTC. Its protein product is CASSPGSQKETQYF.

This clonotype was observed a few times. CDR3 protein: CASGTGQQETQYF. The CDR3 bases are TGCGCCAGCGGGACTGGACAGCAAGAGACCCAGTACTTC. The chain carries TRBV5-1 and TRBJ2-5; D may be TRBD1 or TRBD2 (6 bases each). The germline V gene has CDR1 SGHRS and CDR2 YFSETQ. CDR3 length equals 13 residues. V lost 7 bases and J lost 2, with 12 bases in between.

This sequence joins TRBV20-1 and TRBJ2-1, with 12 bases fitting TRBD2. CDR3 length: 15 residues. Germline values: CDR1 DFQATT, CDR2 SNEGSKA (reference sequence). Trimming cost V 6 bases and J 7 bases; bases outside gene matches: 10. The CDR3 DNA is TGCAGTGCCCATCCACTAGCGGGAGGATGGAATGAGCAGTTCTTC. It encodes CSAHPLAGGWNEQFF.

The V and J genes are TRBV5-6 and TRBJ1-2, with 7 bases fitting TRBD1. Looked up from germline, CDR1 is SGHDT and CDR2 is YYEEEE. The CDR3 contains 13 residues. Trimming removed 6 bases from V and 6 bases from J; junction bases left unmatched: 8. CDR3 DNA: TGTGCCAGCAAGGGACAGCCCATTGATGGCTACACCTTC. This encodes CASKGQPIDGYTF.

The chain recombines TRBV6-1 with TRBJ2-3, with TRBD2 identical over 13 bases. The length of the CDR3 is 16 residues. Germline V gives CDR1 MNHNS, CDR2 SASEGT. With V trimmed by 8 bases and J by 4 bases, 9 bases remained unmatched. CDR3 protein: CASAPGLAGFADTQYF. The CDR3 nucleotides read TGTGCCAGCGCCCCGGGACTAGCGGGGTTTGCAGATACGCAGTATTTT.

V usage is TRBV27 and J usage is TRBJ1-2; a possible D gene is TRBD1 (6 bases). Germline values: CDR1 MNHEY, CDR2 SMNVEV (reference sequence). V was clipped by 10 bases and J by 3 bases, with 18 bases between them. The CDR3 totals 14 residues. CDR3 residues: CATRDGQGYYGYTF. CDR3 nucleotides: TGTGCCACCAGGGATGGGCAGGGGTACTATGGCTACACCTTC.

The CDR3 DNA sequence: TGTGCCAGCAGTTACCCCAGACAGGGGGCCGGCTATGGCTACACCTTC. Encoded protein: CASSYPRQGAGYGYTF. The chain couples TRBV6-2 or TRBV6-3 to TRBJ1-2; 10 bases line up with TRBD1. With 2 bases clipped from V and 4 bases from J, the junction kept 7 bases outside the gene matches. From germline, CDR1 is MNHEY and CDR2 SVGEGT. The CDR3 extends over 16 amino acids.

This clonotype occurred a few times. The chain has TRBV29-1 and TRBJ2-5, with 10 nucleotides matching TRBD2. This CDR3 is built from 16 residues. Germline V gives CDR1 SQVTM, CDR2 ANQGSEA. The V and J ends lost 3 bases and 4 bases, in that order; junction bases with no gene match: 11. The CDR3, as DNA: TGCAGCGTTGACCCTGGGTCCGTAGCGGGAGGAGAGACCCAGTACTTC. Encoded protein: CSVDPGSVAGGETQYF.

The V gene is TRBV3-1, the J gene TRBJ1-5, with D unresolved. The germline V gene encodes CDR1 LGHDT and CDR2 YNNKEL (reference sequence). The CDR3 has 15 amino acids. V was trimmed by 4 bases and J by 2 bases, leaving 12 bases between them. The CDR3 region has the DNA TGTGCCAGCAGCCCTTCTAGGAACGGCAATCAGCCCCAGCATTTT. It is translated as CASSPSRNGNQPQHF. The entire variable domain, with the rest obtained from reference TRBV3-1 and TRBJ1-5, is as follows: DTAVSQTPKYLVTQMGNDKSIKCEQNLGHDTMYWYKQDSKKFLKIMFSYNNKELIINETVPNRFSPKSPDKAHLNLHINSLELGDSAVYFCASSPSRNGNQPQHFGDGTRLSIL.

The J gene is TRBJ2-5, the V gene TRBV10-3; no firm D call. Trimming took off 0 bases at V and 2 bases at J, with 7 bases between the two ends. The CDR3 spans 14 residues. Germline V gene sequence: CDR1 ENHRY, CDR2 SYGVKD. This CDR3 is CAISESVSQETQYF. CDR3 nucleotides: TGTGCCATCAGTGAGTCCGTCTCGCAAGAGACCCAGTACTTC.

The gene calls are TRBV7-3 and TRBJ2-5; D may be TRBD2 (6 bases). CDR1 and CDR2 (germline): SGHTA, FQGTGA. The V end lost 5 bases, the J end lost 4 bases, and 17 bases lay between the germline ends. This CDR3 has 15 amino acids. DNA for the CDR3: TGTGCCAGCAGCCGTCGGACCGGGAGTCCAGAGACCCAGTACTTC. It specifies CASSRRTGSPETQYF. Full variable domain (rest looked up from reference TRBV7-3 and TRBJ2-5): GAGVSQTPSNKVTEKGKYVELRCDPISGHTALYWYRQSLGQGPEFLIYFQGTGAADDSGLPNDRFFAVRPEGSVSTLKIQRTERGDSAVYLCASSRRTGSPETQYFGPGTRLLVL.

The rearrangement uses TRBV5-1 and TRBJ1-2; D perhaps matches TRBD1 (5 bases). Germline-derived CDR1 and CDR2 are SGHRS and YFSETQ. This CDR3 spans 16 amino acids. V was trimmed by 5 bases and J by 4 bases, leaving 21 bases between them. CDR3 residues: CASSFSGTPRIYGYTF. For the CDR3, the DNA is TGCGCCAGCAGTTTCTCCGGGACCCCGAGGATCTATGGCTACACCTTC.

This clonotype was picked up one time. V and J are TRBV7-2 and TRBJ1-2, with 7 bases lining up with TRBD1. The ends lost 5 bases at V and 7 bases at J; junction bases unmatched: 13. Per the germline V gene, CDR1 is SGHTA and CDR2 is FQGNSA. The CDR3 is 15 residues long. The CDR3 nucleotides are TGTGCCAGCAGCCCGGTGGACAGGAATGTCGGTGGCTACACCTTC. This sequence encodes CASSPVDRNVGGYTF. The whole variable domain, remainder taken from reference TRBV7-2 and TRBJ1-2, is GAGVSQSPSNKVTEKGKDVELRCDPISGHTALYWYRQSLGQGLEFLIYFQGNSAPDKSGLPSDRFSAERTGGSVSTLTIQRTQQEDSAVYLCASSPVDRNVGGYTFGSGTRLTVV.

This clonotype has only a few counts. This chain uses TRBV20-1 with TRBJ2-7, with TRBD2 matching over 8 bases. J gave up 0 bases and V 7 bases, and 2 bases lay outside the gene matches. The CDR3 is made up of 12 amino acids. Germline V gives CDR1 DFQATT, CDR2 SNEGSKA (reference sequence). This CDR3 reads CSGGTSSYEQYF. The CDR3 DNA reads TGCAGTGGGGGGACTAGCTCCTACGAGCAGTACTTC.